This entry describes one T cell receptor (beta chain). Its antigen remains unidentified. The assay was immunoSEQ multiplex PCR, and TCRdb's table has in-frame clones only and misses some. Of 2 million to 2.5 million clones detected, approximately 93% appear once; the ten largest clones hold about 0.41%. This sample was taken from a study of shared clonotypes between healthy human individuals. Whole-study context: With ages of 18 to 49, the donors were a couple of women and a few men.

Study-level findings and limits: Four donors had 5% to 6.5% of their naive CD4 clonotypes in common.

The authors divided CD4+ cells into CD45RA+ naive and CD45RA-negative memory subsets. Per germline, CDR1 PRHDT and CDR2 FYEKMQ (reference sequence). V lost 5 bases to trimming and J lost 5 bases; unmatched junction nucleotides: 8. CDR3 size: 15 residues. This rearrangement joins TRBV13 to TRBJ2-5; 10 bases match TRBD2. Sequenced sample: naive CD4+ T cells from PBMCs. Stated subset: CD45RA+ positively selected. The origin of this receptor is a man in his late teens or twenties in good health. Some clones in this sample may be carry-over from other donors' samples. The CDR3 spells CASSRPAGGSETQYF. The CDR3 DNA reads as TGTGCCAGCAGCCGACCAGCGGGAGGGTCTGAGACCCAGTACTTC.